This is a list of T cell receptor beta chains from one sample in a study of blood T cells in healthy people across ages. TCRdb redid the calling of the 5' RACE reads with MiXCR, one entry per CDR3 protein. The repertoire holds around 900,000 distinct CDR3 sequences, with less than 35% as singletons. The source material was blood. The receptors here all came from an elderly woman in good health. Each CDR3 is given with its conserved first and last residue. Fields, in order: J gene, D gene, V gene, clone size, CDR3 protein, CDR3 DNA. D genes are given only for firm matches. Part of the rows lack a size; the others show once, few, many or a class for expanded clones.

>TRBJ1-4|NA|TRBV20-1|few
CRARDTNEKLFF
TGCAGGGCCCGGGACACTAATGAAAAACTGTTTTTT
>TRBJ2-3|NA|TRBV20-1|many
CSAGGLQGERTDTQYF
TGCAGTGCTGGGGGGTTGCAGGGAGAACGCACAGATACGCAGTATTTT
>TRBJ2-1|NA|TRBV14|many
CASSQAGTERRAEQFF
TGTGCCAGCAGCCAAGCGGGGACAGAGAGGAGGGCTGAGCAGTTCTTC
>TRBJ2-3|TRBD2|TRBV25-1|many
CASSEQAGAVTDTQYF
TGTGCCAGCAGTGAACAAGCGGGGGCGGTCACAGATACGCAGTATTTT
>TRBJ2-3|NA|TRBV9|NA
CASSVGLATRDTRYF
TGTGCCAGCAGCGTAGGGCTAGCAACGCGGGATACGCGGTATTTT
>TRBJ1-5|NA|TRBV20-1|NA
CSARDQGRSNQPQHF
TGCAGTGCTAGGGATCAGGGAAGGAGCAATCAGCCCCAGCATTTT
>TRBJ1-5|NA|TRBV25-1|NA
CASRRAGNQPQHF
TGTGCCAGCAGGCGGGCGGGCAATCAGCCCCAGCATTTT
>TRBJ2-1|NA|TRBV28|NA
CASNKLRDEQFF
TGTGCCAGCAACAAGTTGAGGGACGAGCAGTTCTTC
>TRBJ2-3|NA|TRBV7-2|many
CASSLRARTAGPFSTDTQYF
TGTGCCAGCAGCTTAAGGGCCCGGACGGCTGGCCCCTTTAGCACAGATACGCAGTATTTT
>TRBJ1-2|NA|TRBV5-6|many
CASSYSQRRRIYGYTF
TGTGCCAGCAGCTATTCCCAGAGACGGAGGATCTATGGCTACACCTTC
>TRBJ1-1|NA|TRBV11-3|NA
CASSPGAASEAFF
TGTGCCAGCAGCCCGGGGGCAGCTTCTGAAGCTTTCTTT
>TRBJ2-7|TRBD1|TRBV10-3|many
CAISEEGGFGTGDAEQYF
TGTGCCATCAGTGAGGAGGGAGGCTTTGGGACAGGGGATGCCGAGCAGTACTTC
>TRBJ1-6|NA|TRBV20-1|NA
CSARDHSGGKGSPLHF
TGCAGTGCTAGAGATCATTCGGGTGGGAAGGGTTCACCCCTCCACTTT
>TRBJ2-4|TRBD2|TRBV28|NA
CVSSTSGGGVKNIKYF
TGTGTCAGCTCGACTAGCGGGGGGGGCGTCAAAAACATTAAGTACTTC
>TRBJ2-5|NA|TRBV7-2|many
CASSLLPPPFQETQYF
TGTGCCAGCAGCTTACTCCCTCCCCCATTCCAAGAGACCCAGTACTTC
>TRBJ2-3|NA|TRBV18|few
CASSPARASTDTQYF
TGTGCCAGTTCACCCGCCCGAGCTAGCACAGATACGCAGTATTTT
>TRBJ2-6|NA|TRBV3-1|many
CASSQDFGGSGANVLTF
TGTGCCAGCAGCCAAGATTTTGGGGGCTCTGGGGCCAACGTCCTGACTTTC
>TRBJ2-7|NA|TRBV4-3|few
CASSQEDADREPHNEQYF
TGCGCCAGCAGCCAAGAAGATGCGGACAGAGAGCCCCACAATGAGCAGTACTTC
>TRBJ2-5|NA|TRBV4-2|few
CASSPFTGIYQETQYF
TGTGCCAGCAGCCCGTTTACCGGTATCTACCAAGAGACCCAGTACTTC
>TRBJ2-1|NA|TRBV5-1|NA
CASSPGQGTTYEQFF
TGCGCCAGCAGCCCGGGGCAGGGGACAACCTACGAGCAGTTCTTC
>TRBJ2-3|TRBD2|TRBV12-3/TRBV12-4|many
CASGLAGKQGTQYF
TGTGCCAGCGGACTAGCGGGGAAGCAGGGGACGCAGTATTTT
>TRBJ1-2|NA|TRBV2|NA
CASSDRTAYGYTF
TGTGCCAGCAGTGACAGGACCGCCTATGGCTACACCTTC
>TRBJ1-1|NA|TRBV12-3/TRBV12-4|few
CASSFKGVITEAFF
TGTGCCAGCAGTTTTAAGGGGGTTATCACTGAAGCTTTCTTT
>TRBJ1-2|NA|TRBV11-2|NA
CASSLGGTIDHGYTF
TGTGCCAGCAGCTTAGGAGGGACAATCGATCATGGCTACACCTTC
>TRBJ1-2|NA|TRBV29-1|many
CSVGEYNYGYTF
TGCAGCGTTGGGGAGTATAACTATGGCTACACCTTC
>TRBJ1-6|NA|TRBV12-3/TRBV12-4|few
CASSLQTMANSPLHF
TGTGCCAGCAGTTTACAGACCATGGCAAATTCACCCCTCCACTTT
>TRBJ1-2|NA|TRBV20-1|many
CSASQQGAYGYTF
TGCAGTGCTAGCCAGCAGGGAGCCTATGGCTACACCTTC
>TRBJ2-3|NA|TRBV12-3/TRBV12-4|NA
CASSLLVSLPDVQYF
TGTGCCAGCAGCTTACTGGTTTCTCTCCCAGATGTGCAGTATTTT
>TRBJ2-5|TRBD2|TRBV10-3|many
CAINRKGLALETQYF
TGTGCCATCAACCGTAAGGGACTAGCATTGGAGACCCAGTACTTC
>TRBJ1-1|TRBD1|TRBV4-1|NA
CASSQNGQGRGAFF
TGCGCCAGCAGCCAAAATGGACAGGGTCGTGGAGCTTTCTTT
>TRBJ2-2|NA|TRBV20-1|NA
CSAQTRANTGELFF
TGCAGTGCACAGACACGCGCGAACACCGGGGAGCTGTTTTTT
>TRBJ2-3|NA|TRBV6-6|many
CASSSDQSTDTQYF
TGTGCCAGCAGTTCGGACCAGAGCACAGATACGCAGTATTTT
>TRBJ1-1|NA|TRBV7-2|NA
CASSLWSGSDTEAFF
TGTGCCAGCAGCTTATGGTCAGGGTCGGACACTGAAGCTTTCTTT
>TRBJ1-6|NA|TRBV30|many
CAWRGEVPNSPLHF
TGTGCCTGGAGAGGGGAGGTCCCCAATTCACCCCTCCACTTT
>TRBJ2-1|NA|TRBV20-1|many
CSAASGEKPFF
TGCAGTGCAGCCTCGGGGGAAAAACCGTTCTTC
>TRBJ1-1|TRBD1|TRBV3-1|few
CASRTGARNTEAFF
TGTGCCAGCAGGACAGGGGCAAGGAACACTGAAGCTTTCTTT
>TRBJ1-4|NA|TRBV7-9|few
CASTSMVELFF
TGTGCCAGCACCTCCATGGTAGAACTGTTTTTT
>TRBJ1-4|NA|TRBV6-1|few
CASSVRGREKLFF
TGTGCCAGCAGTGTGAGGGGAAGGGAAAAACTGTTTTTT
>TRBJ1-2|NA|TRBV5-4|NA
CVSSPRGAGNYGYTF
TGTGTCAGCAGCCCCCGAGGGGCAGGGAACTATGGCTACACCTTC
>TRBJ1-2|NA|TRBV7-2|many
CASTLGGFYGYTF
TGTGCCAGCACCCTCGGTGGTTTCTATGGCTACACCTTC
>TRBJ2-1|NA|TRBV7-3|few
CASSLYPGSEQFF
TGTGCCAGCAGCTTATATCCCGGCAGTGAGCAGTTCTTC
>TRBJ2-4|NA|TRBV6-2/TRBV6-3|many
CASRDSVKNIQYF
TGTGCCAGCAGGGATAGCGTTAAAAACATTCAGTACTTC
>TRBJ2-5|NA|TRBV7-2|NA
CASSWEMVETQYF
TGTGCCAGCAGCTGGGAAATGGTAGAGACCCAGTACTTC
>TRBJ1-2|NA|TRBV4-3|many
CASSQEGGHSYTF
TGCGCCAGCAGCCAAGAGGGGGGACATAGCTACACCTTC
>TRBJ1-2|TRBD1|TRBV6-6|few
CASSYSRDSFNYGYTF
TGTGCCAGCAGTTACTCACGGGACAGCTTTAACTATGGCTACACCTTC
>TRBJ2-7|TRBD1|TRBV20-1|many
CSAFGTGAGGEQYF
TGCAGTGCTTTTGGGACAGGGGCAGGGGGCGAGCAGTACTTC
>TRBJ2-7|NA|TRBV9|NA
CASSVGTTPPVERYF
TGTGCCAGCAGCGTCGGTACGACTCCCCCGGTCGAGCGGTACTTC
>TRBJ2-1|TRBD2|TRBV6-5|many
CASRTGGRLYNEQFF
TGTGCCAGCAGAACGGGGGGGCGGTTGTACAATGAGCAGTTCTTC
>TRBJ1-5|NA|TRBV7-2|NA
CASSFPGADRPQHF
TGTGCCAGCAGCTTCCCAGGGGCGGATCGGCCCCAGCATTTT
>TRBJ1-5|NA|TRBV2|NA
CASSDEGKGQPQHF
TGTGCCAGCAGTGATGAGGGAAAAGGTCAGCCCCAGCATTTT
>TRBJ1-1|NA|TRBV7-9|few
CASSSTLEAFF
TGTGCCAGCAGCTCAACCCTAGAAGCTTTCTTT
>TRBJ2-1|NA|TRBV5-1|many
CASSLWPAGRIEQFF
TGCGCCAGCAGCTTGTGGCCAGCAGGGCGGATTGAGCAGTTCTTC
>TRBJ2-2|TRBD1|TRBV2|NA
CASRDRGTNTGELFF
TGTGCCAGCAGGGACAGGGGGACGAACACCGGGGAGCTGTTTTTT
>TRBJ2-3|TRBD2|TRBV12-3/TRBV12-4|many
CASSLSSGGTPSTDTQYF
TGTGCCAGCAGTTTAAGTAGCGGGGGGACCCCTAGCACAGATACGCAGTATTTT
>TRBJ2-1|NA|TRBV7-2|NA
CASSRQWGEEQFF
TGTGCCAGCAGCCGACAGTGGGGGGAGGAGCAGTTCTTC
>TRBJ1-2|TRBD1|TRBV30|NA
CAWRRQGTYGYTF
TGTGCCTGGAGGCGACAGGGGACCTATGGCTACACCTTC
>TRBJ1-6|NA|TRBV3-1|NA
CASSQDRRNSPLHF
TGTGCCAGCAGCCAAGATCGAAGGAATTCACCCCTCCACTTT